What follows are 5 T cell receptor beta chains derived from one specimen sequenced in a study of T cells after yellow fever vaccination. MiXCR, run by TCRdb on the 5' RACE reads, gives a single entry per CDR3 protein. The table lists 250,000 to 350,000 distinct CDR3 sequences, about 6.9% of them singletons, with 15% to 20% in the top ten. The source was PBMCs, collected about 41 days after the first yellow fever vaccination. These receptors all come from a man between 18 and 29 years old who received the YFV17D yellow fever vaccine.

The gene calls are TRBV29-1 and TRBJ2-1, with 9 bases identical to TRBD2. Losses at the gene ends were 4 bases for V and 5 bases for J; bases not matched to a gene: 6. The CDR3 spans 14 residues. From germline, CDR1 is SQVTM and CDR2 ANQGSEA. CDR3 DNA: TGCAGCGTTGTTAGCGGGGGAGTTAACAATGAGCAGTTCTTC. It translates to CSVVSGGVNNEQFF.

This clonotype has a handful of counts. The rearrangement joins TRBV5-6 to TRBJ2-2, with 11 bases that match TRBD2. Germline CDR1 is SGHDT and CDR2 is YYEEEE. The CDR3 runs 20 residues. V gave up 0 bases and J gave up 1 base; unmatched junction bases: 11. The CDR3 nucleotides read TGTGCCAGCAGCTTGGCCCCCGGAGTAGCGGGGGGGTGGAACACCGGGGAGCTGTTTTTT. As protein: CASSLAPGVAGGWNTGELFF.

In this sample, this clonotype turned up a few times. The rearrangement joins TRBV2 to TRBJ2-1; a possible D gene is TRBD1 (5 bases). The germline gives CDR1 SNHLY, CDR2 FYNNEI. Trimming took 2 bases from V and 8 from J, leaving 13 bases between them. The CDR3 contains 14 residues. CDR3 sequence: CASSEIVGLDEQFF. The CDR3 DNA sequence: TGTGCCAGCAGTGAAATAGTGGGGCTGGATGAGCAGTTCTTC.

The J gene is TRBJ1-1, the V gene TRBV5-1; D is uncertain. Between the trimmed V and J ends, which lost 1 base and 4 bases, there was a span of 17 bases. Germline V gene lookup returns CDR1 SGHRS and CDR2 YFSETQ. This CDR3 contains 16 residues. The CDR3 DNA reads TGCGCCAGCAGCTTGTCGGTTGGGGAGTTGGGCACTGAAGCTTTCTTT. Its protein is CASSLSVGELGTEAFF.

This chain connects TRBV6-2 or TRBV6-3 to TRBJ2-5; TRBD1 is a possible D gene (5 bases). Between the trimmed V and J ends, which lost 1 base and 6 bases, there was a span of 15 bases. CDR3 length: 15 residues. Germline assignment: CDR1 MNHEY and CDR2 SVGEGT. CDR3 residues: CASSYYMGLVKTQYF. The CDR3 DNA reads as TGTGCCAGCAGTTACTATATGGGGCTGGTGAAGACCCAGTACTTC.